This TCR beta chain was profiled in a study of blood T cell repertoires in COVID-19. Study context: Samples came from the United States, Italy and Spain, spanning acute and convalescent COVID-19.

Germline V gene data show CDR1 as MNHEY and CDR2 as SMNVEV (reference sequence). The CDR3 totals 13 residues. V was shortened by 9 bases and J by 1 base, with 12 bases between the two germline ends. Study processing details: Amplification of reference gene primers provided the estimated nucleated cell counts. Using immunoSEQ multiplex PCR, the repertoire was profiled, and TCRdb retains in-frame clones only, with some absent. V, J and clone size were drawn from that table, and D and trimming were deduced from the DNA. The sample has about 160,000 clones; about 83% are singletons. This sequence originates from a woman between 65 and 79 years old with COVID-19, enrolled during active disease. The sample consisted of peripheral blood. The chain recombines TRBV27 with TRBJ1-1; D gene uncertain. The chain's CDR3 is CASSRFGNTEAFF. The CDR3 nucleotides are TGTGCCAGTTCACGGTTCGGGAACACTGAAGCTTTCTTT.